This T cell receptor (beta chain) was identified during a study of blood T cell repertoires in COVID-19. Across the whole study: Samples of COVID-19 (acute and convalescent) were obtained from the United States, Italy and Spain. Sources were T cells, B-cell-depleted T cells, or PBMCs; the material itself was cDNA or gDNA.

In the original analysis: Estimation of nucleated cell counts was performed using reference gene primer amplification. Here immunoSEQ multiplex PCR was the method, and the copy in TCRdb shows in-frame clones only, minus some. The V and J calls and clone size were taken over from that table, and D and trimming were inferred from the DNA. Here the sample spans roughly 230,000 clones, about 88% being singletons. The CDR3 is 13 residues long. Trimming removed 3 bases from V and 8 bases from J, with 14 bases in between. Germline V gene sequence: CDR1 DFQATT, CDR2 SNEGSKA (reference sequence). Sequences were obtained from peripheral blood. The rearrangement uses TRBV20-1 and TRBJ2-1; D is uncertain. This sequence originates from a man aged 35-49 years with acute or convalescent COVID-19. In nucleotides, the CDR3 is TGCAGTGCTAGTTCCCTCGCTATCTATGAGCAGTTCTTC. As protein: CSASSLAIYEQFF.